Included here is one T cell receptor beta chain sequence, with context. What antigen it recognizes has not been identified. Base qualities are missing; no much larger clone stands one base away. Its CDR3 holds 14 amino acids, cysteine through phenylalanine. CDR3 DNA is the only sequence kept; it has 42 bases, read in frame from the first base. Trimming removed 3 bases from V and 3 bases from J, leaving 9 bases between the germline ends. Based on the germline V gene, the CDR1 and CDR2 sequences are SGHRS and YFSETQ. This sample is drawn from a study of cytomegalovirus exposure and HLA in healthy donors listed by TCRdb under 2017. For context, the study as a whole: An earlier analysis of some 620 of the donors reported 250 to 350 Gb of sequence data and 117 million unique TCR beta sequences obtained from 150 million to 200 million T cells. An earlier analysis of 587 of the donors used high-throughput TCR beta sequencing to judge whether each TCR beta V gene segment behaved as functional or pseudogenic. Among around 400 genotyped donors of the cohort, an average of about 240,000 unique TCR beta nucleotide sequences were sequenced per donor, about a sixth of them non-productive. The aim of the study was to test whether cataloging public T cell receptors could identify signatures of past pathogen exposure. High-throughput TCR immunosequencing, statistical association of individual TCRs with disease status, and machine learning were combined to predict cytomegalovirus infection status. A later analysis re-analyzed previously published TCR beta repertoires from 666 donors and added high-resolution HLA genotyping to study TCR occurrence patterns. All discovery cohort repertoires had been generated on a single sequencing platform. A later genetic analysis took genome-wide SNP genotypes for about three fifths of the roughly 700 donors and used that subset as a discovery cohort. HLA typing covered class I and class II loci at four-digit resolution. Roughly 310 gigabases of sequencing data and 70 million to 85 million unique TCR sequences were included in an early release covering about 620 HLA-typed donors. Because of strong linkage in the cohort, 4 to 6 DR-DQ haplotypes were treated as single units for association and clustering. In the later analysis, no new phenotypic data were used to find candidate immune exposures; instead, reliance was placed on TCR beta sequences and their occurrence across donors. Alongside the repertoire data, information on donor age, sex, ethnicity and CMV serostatus was compiled. Among the approximately 400 genotyped donors, approximately 81% belonged to the genetic ancestry cluster associated with self-reported Caucasian donors. The study used immunosequencing to profile the T cell repertoires of 600 to 850 subjects and linked those repertoires to cytomegalovirus serostatus. In addition to the first cohort of 500 to 850 subjects, a separate validation cohort of around 110 different subjects was used. Typing coverage differed by locus: A, B, C, DRB1 and DQB1 were typed in roughly 629-630 donors, DQA1 in 500 to 550, DPA1 in nearly 610, and DPB1 in just under 490.

The method behind the library was the immunoSEQ multiplex PCR assay. A mixture of 60 forward primers for TCR Vbeta segments and 13 reverse primers for TCR Jbeta segments was used in the multiplex PCR. A multiplex PCR assay on genomic DNA amplified the CDR3 region of rearranged TCR beta genes. On the Illumina HiSeq System, the amplified TCR beta libraries were sequenced as 87-base-pair reads. In the original analysis: A later analysis tallied 75 million to 95 million unique TCR beta chains across the 700 or so repertoires, and about 12 million of those chains were shared by two or more donors. Raw reads were error-corrected and collapsed into unique sequences with a nearest-neighbor algorithm that merged closely related sequences to remove PCR and sequencing errors. V, D and J gene segments were assigned by aligning CDR3 sequences to IMGT reference sequences. For a sequence to be retained, a match of at least six nucleotides was required to both a V gene segment and a J gene segment. A rearrangement was called productive if the CDR3 had no stop codons and remained in frame with V and J, and every other rearrangement was called non-productive. Following IMGT convention, CDR3 was defined as the stretch from the second conserved V-encoded cysteine up to the conserved J-encoded phenylalanine. The earlier analysis of some 550 of the donors excluded any sequence lacking an unambiguous match to a single V gene segment. An earlier analysis of several hundred of the donors called V segments functional above 56.7% productive rearrangements and segregating when the between-donor standard deviation exceeded 5%. A statistical classification framework was built for diagnosing cytomegalovirus status from the catalog of TCR beta chain sequences. V and J gene assignment, in a later analysis, came from comparing TCR nucleotide sequences with IMGT/GENE-DB human TR gene sequences. The TCRdist pipeline was used in a later analysis to assign CDR3 sequences and most-parsimonious VDJ recombination scenarios. In a later analysis, each TCR beta chain was defined by its CDR3 amino acid sequence together with its V-gene family, and reads lacking a unique V-gene family were excluded. In a later analysis, 450 to 600 highly shared, low-generation-probability nucleotide sequences were removed to address suspected cross-contamination and a sequencing artifact. For each public chain, a later analysis derived a clonal expansion index from normalized ranks of inferred template counts within each repertoire. A later analysis computed generation probabilities with a VDJ recombination model fitted to out-of-frame rearrangements, and checked the results against IGoR. In a later analysis, hypergeometric tests were used to score TCR-TCR, TCR-HLA and TCR-CMV co-occurrence, with a repertoire-size bias correction applied to TCR pairs. A later analysis estimated false discovery rates by permuting HLA or CMV assignments 20 times. In a later analysis, co-occurring TCRs were grouped with DBSCAN, and TCRdist sequence similarity was added when clustering was performed within HLA-allele-positive subsets. Repertoires with fewer than 30,000 or more than 120,000 public chains were left out of co-occurrence clustering, as were five repertoires with anomalous nucleotide sharing. The table was pulled from immuneACCESS by TCRdb, which kept in-frame rearrangements only. Such tables lose some clones; where checked, under half of the loss comes from unresolved V genes, and the rest has no known cause. V and J calls and clone size follow that table, whereas D and trimming were derived from the DNA. The sample table holds about 230,000 clones, of which approximately 85% were seen once. The ten largest clones capture about 0.22% of the sample.

The cohort consisted of some 670 healthy bone marrow donors. At the time of sampling, every cohort member was nominally healthy, though immune exposures that went unrecorded were likely present. The donor tested CMV seronegative and was one of the 352 seronegative cohort members. A peripheral blood sample was provided by each donor, and peripheral blood mononuclear cells were used for TCR beta sequencing. The Qiagen DNeasy Blood Extraction Kit was used to extract genomic DNA from the blood cell samples. Study-wide findings and limitations: In an earlier analysis of about 550 of the donors, most TCR beta V segments were observed in productive rearrangements about 87% or about 30% of the time, broadly matching IMGT annotations. Immune exposure information for the cohort was limited to CMV serostatus. Most TCR sequences were observed very rarely across donors, whereas some public TCRs were present in many individuals. In a later analysis, several top co-occurrence clusters were reported to appear linked to parvovirus B19, influenza, CMV and Epstein-Barr virus. Because HLA typing was missing for some donors at each locus, association tests included only the typed subset. A few of the identified cytomegalovirus-associated TCR beta chains were confirmed in vitro to be specific for cytomegalovirus antigens. In this cohort, only TCR beta chains were sequenced, and detectable features were limited by the absence of alpha or paired-chain data. Linkage disequilibrium might explain the correlated functional status among segregating V segments, but an unknown experimental factor could not be excluded. In a later analysis, HLA-associated TCR beta chains showed more clonal expansion and lower generation probabilities than non-associated chains that were equally common. Specific HLA alleles were associated with 15,000 to 20,000 TCR beta sequences at a false discovery rate of 0.05 in a later analysis. In a later genetic analysis, a missense DCLRE1C variant was associated with V-gene and J-gene trimming of TCR beta chains, and the association was replicated in an independent cohort. Some IMGT-functional V segments, including TRBV6-2 and TRBV6-3, could not be told apart with the 87-base-pair reads, so those segments were excluded. A later genetic analysis reported fewer N-insertions in productive TCRs among donors in an Asian-associated ancestry cluster than the approximately 670-donor mean. A further reported finding was that TCR beta sequences accurately predicted the HLA-A and HLA-B alleles for most subjects in the first cohort. When HLA alleles, especially DR and DQ, strongly co-occurred, TCR associations were difficult to assign to individual alleles. Because counts were too low, seventeen rarely observed V segments, including chromosome 9 orphons, were excluded from the earlier analysis of around 590 of the donors. According to the authors, the approach could potentially be generalized to other disease states and immunological phenotypes. According to a later analysis, TCR association rates differed among HLA loci, with DRB1 alleles showing the most associated TCRs and HLA-C alleles showing the fewest. The classifier was reported to diagnose cytomegalovirus status with high specificity and sensitivity in both the original cohort and the validation cohort. A cluster of highly shared sequence variants was judged likely to be a technical artifact of the sequencing pipeline. In the study, roughly 160 TCR beta chains were listed as associated with cytomegalovirus. Roughly uniform sequencing depth across donors was assumed in presence/absence analyses, although this assumption may not hold. Most CMV-associated TCR beta chains appeared to be HLA-restricted in a later analysis, and the HLA associations seemed to be driven largely by CMV exposure.

Material for sequencing was PBMCs. The chain employs TRBV5-1 and TRBJ2-2; the D gene is perhaps TRBD2, from 6 matching bases. The clonotype was recovered from a girl aged 2-10 years in good health and CMV-seronegative. The nucleotides read TGCGCCAGCAGCTCAGTAGCGGACACCGGGGAGCTGTTTTTT. This codes for CASSSVADTGELFF. Beyond the CDR3, the reference TRBV5-1 and TRBJ2-2 genes provide the residues; the full variable domain reads: KAGVTQTPRYLIKTRGQQVTLSCSPISGHRSVSWYQQTPGQGLQFLFEYFSETQRNKGNFPGRFSGRQFSNSRSEMNVSTLELGDSALYLCASSSVADTGELFFGEGSRLTVL.